The 20 T cell receptor beta chains presented below share a single source sample, sequenced in a study of low-dose radiotherapy and immunotherapy resistance in tumors (dated 2022 in TCRdb). The sequencer listed for this sample is Illumina HiSeq 2500. To make first-strand cDNA, Superscript III was used along with a set of TRAV- and TRBV-specific primers so that both the TCRalpha and TCRbeta chains were covered. TCRs were amplified for about 19 PCR cycles with Phusion, using a constant-region primer paired with the adapter attached to the V primers. TCRdb trimmed the raw reads at Q25, called clones with MiXCR and kept productive beta chains. Entries are consolidated by CDR3 protein sequence, retaining the most common genes and DNA. The sample includes about 60,000 distinct CDR3 sequences, with approximately 22% observed a single time. Approximately 7.2% of the sample goes to the ten largest clones.

According to the study, the label for this sample's time point signals: after trial treatment. According to the study, the label for this sample's treatment or condition signals: LDRT plus nivolumab, ipilimumab, low-dose cyclophosphamide and aspirin (RACIN trial). Material: PBMCs, obtained after low-dose radiotherapy plus immunotherapy. Receptor source: a male donor with prostate cancer.

The CDR3 sequence is CASSPSASGIRSGANVLTF. In DNA form, the CDR3 reads TGTGCCAGCAGCCCTAGCGCTAGCGGGATCCGCTCTGGGGCCAACGTCCTGACTTTC. The chain recombines TRBV5-4 with TRBJ2-6; 9 bases align to TRBD2. The length of the CDR3 is 19 residues. Looked up from germline, CDR1 is SGHNT and CDR2 is YYREEE (reference sequence). The trim removed 4 bases at V and 0 bases at J, leaving 11 bases unmatched.

This clonotype is a singleton in its sample. The J gene is TRBJ2-3, the V gene TRBV24-1; 7 bases map to TRBD1. The germline V gene encodes CDR1 KGHDR and CDR2 SFDVKD. The V segment lost 0 bases and the J segment 3 bases; nucleotides outside the gene matches: 14. The CDR3 consists of 19 residues. The CDR3 reads CATSDLLCAPRTGTDTQYF. The DNA for the CDR3 is TGTGCCACCAGTGATTTGCTCTGTGCTCCTAGGACAGGAACAGATACGCAGTATTTT.

The rearrangement uses TRBV5-7 and TRBJ2-3; 9 nucleotides align to TRBD1. TRBV5-7 is filed as an ORF, its function uncertain. There are 18 residues in the CDR3. J lost 0 bases, V lost 4 bases, and 12 bases had no gene match. The CDR3 coding sequence is TGTGCCAGCAGCGGCCGGGACAGGGAGCCAACTAGCACAGATACGCAGTATTTT. Protein sequence: CASSGRDREPTSTDTQYF.

This clonotype was seen a handful of times. A far more abundant clone sits one base away, making this likely a read error. The chain uses TRBV6-6 and TRBJ1-2; tentatively, D is TRBD1 (5 bases). There are 15 residues in the CDR3. The germline V and J ends were trimmed by 0 bases and 3 bases, with 11 bases remaining between them. From germline, CDR1 is MNHNY and CDR2 SVGAGI (reference sequence). The CDR3 DNA sequence: TGTGCCAGCAGTTACTCTCGCAGGGACGACTATGGCTACACCTTC. As protein: CASSYSRRDDYGYTF.

For this clonotype: A single base is all that separates this from a far larger clone, so a read error is likely. J is TRBJ2-7 and V is TRBV27; 8 bases align to TRBD2. CDR3 length equals 17 residues. Trimming removed 2 bases from V and 7 bases from J; junction bases left unmatched: 16. Germline CDR1 and CDR2: MNHEY and SMNVEV (reference sequence). CDR3 in amino acids: CASSLRALAGSHNEQYF. The CDR3 DNA reads TGTGCCAGCAGTTTAAGGGCGCTAGCGGGTTCCCACAATGAGCAGTACTTC.

This clonotype has a count of ten or more. The chain links TRBV19 to TRBJ2-3, with 15 bases aligning to TRBD2. CDR1 LNHDA and CDR2 SQIVND come from the germline V gene (reference sequence). V lost 3 bases to trimming and J lost 1 base; unmatched junction nucleotides: 11. The CDR3 has 20 amino acids. The DNA of the CDR3 is TGTGCCAGTAGTATTGGGACTAGCGGGGGGCGACTATTTGGCACAGATACGCAGTATTTT. This sequence encodes CASSIGTSGGRLFGTDTQYF.

This clonotype was detected only a few times. This rearrangement joins TRBV7-2 to TRBJ2-5; 9 positions match TRBD2. Germline V gene data show CDR1 as SGHTA and CDR2 as FQGNSA. The junction had 8 bases not matched to a gene; V was cut back by 2 bases and J by 1 base. The CDR3 spans 17 residues. The CDR3 is CASSLTAGGIPQETQYF. The CDR3 region has the DNA TGTGCCAGCAGCTTAACTGCGGGGGGGATCCCCCAAGAGACCCAGTACTTC.

This clonotype was detected a few times. This chain connects TRBV7-9 to TRBJ1-2; 10 bases are shared with TRBD1. This CDR3 has 16 amino acids. The J segment lost 0 bases and the V segment lost 3 bases, leaving 4 bases of the junction unmatched. CDR1 and CDR2 (germline): SEHNR, FQNEAQ (reference sequence). In nucleotides, the CDR3 is TGTGCCAGCAGCTTGCGACAGGGGGCTTCTAACTATGGCTACACCTTC. Amino acid sequence: CASSLRQGASNYGYTF.

This rearrangement joins TRBV20-1 to TRBJ2-3; no firm D call. V lost 3 bases to trimming and J lost 6 bases, with 13 bases between them. The V gene's germline CDR1 is DFQATT and CDR2 SNEGSKA (reference sequence). The CDR3 is made up of 13 amino acids. For the CDR3, the DNA is TGCAGTGCTAGCGATAGGGCTTCGGATACGCAGTATTTT. As protein: CSASDRASDTQYF.

This clonotype has at least ten counts. The V gene is TRBV20-1, the J gene TRBJ1-2; D not certain. The V end lost 0 bases, the J end lost 7 bases, and 12 bases lay between the germline ends. The CDR3 runs to 13 residues. Germline V lookup: CDR1 DFQATT, CDR2 SNEGSKA (reference sequence). DNA for the CDR3: TGCAGTGCTAGAGATGAAGGGCGTTCTGGCTACACCTTC. Translated: CSARDEGRSGYTF.

The rearrangement links TRBV7-2 to TRBJ2-7; D is possibly TRBD2 (6 bases). In germline, CDR1 is SGHTA, CDR2 FQGNSA. This CDR3 is built from 14 residues. Trimming left V 3 bases short and J 2 bases short, with 11 bases between. The CDR3 protein is CASSFRRETYEQYF. The DNA for the CDR3 is TGTGCCAGCAGCTTTAGGAGGGAAACCTACGAGCAGTACTTC.

As to this clonotype: This likely traces to a read error, being one base from a far larger clone. The chain combines TRBV5-3 with TRBJ2-1; 10 nucleotides align to TRBD2. TRBV5-3 counts as an open reading frame of uncertain function. This CDR3 is built from 16 residues. The CDR3 DNA sequence: TGTGCCAGCAGCCCCAGATCCGGGACTAGCGTAAATGAGCAGCTCTTC. Encoded protein: CASSPRSGTSVNEQLF.

This clonotype showed up many times. The V gene is TRBV7-9, the J gene TRBJ2-5, with D perhaps matching TRBD2 (5 bases). This CDR3 comprises 16 residues. From germline, CDR1 is SEHNR and CDR2 FQNEAQ (reference sequence). Trimming shortened V by 1 base and J by 2 bases, and 14 bases separated the two germline ends. CDR3 amino acids: CASSLGTPGSQETQYF. The CDR3 DNA is TGTGCCAGCAGCTTAGGGACCCCGGGGAGTCAAGAGACCCAGTACTTC.

The table lists this clonotype with many counts. V is TRBV7-8 and J is TRBJ2-7; tentatively, D is TRBD2 (6 bases). The CDR3 covers 15 residues. Germline CDR1 is SGHVS and CDR2 is FQNEAQ. Trimming left V 5 bases short and J 2 bases short, with 16 bases between. This CDR3 is CASSPPGGLAYEQYF. The CDR3, as DNA: TGTGCCAGCAGCCCTCCTGGGGGGTTAGCCTACGAGCAGTACTTC.

This clonotype has a count of ten or more. The CDR3 nucleotides read TGTGCCACCTATCCGGGACCCAATCAGCCCCAGCATTTT. Its translation: CATYPGPNQPQHF. The V and J genes are TRBV6-2 or TRBV6-3 and TRBJ1-5; weak D call: TRBD1 (5 bases). Trimming took off 10 bases at V and 3 bases at J, with 13 bases between the two ends. The CDR3 sequence is 13 residues long. The germline V gene encodes CDR1 MNHEY and CDR2 SVGEGT.

This clonotype was seen many times. V gene TRBV29-1 combines with J gene TRBJ1-1; D not certain. Per the germline V gene, CDR1 is SQVTM and CDR2 is ANQGSEA. The CDR3 is 15 amino acids. Trimming removed 4 bases at V and 0 bases at J, with 15 bases between. The CDR3 is CSVAREPVMNTEAFF. DNA of the CDR3: TGCAGCGTTGCGAGGGAACCTGTCATGAACACTGAAGCTTTCTTT.

The chain combines TRBV5-1 with TRBJ1-3; no firm D call. The CDR3 has 16 residues. Germline V gene lookup returns CDR1 SGHRS and CDR2 YFSETQ. The V end lost 4 bases, the J end lost 0 bases, and 14 bases lay between the germline ends. This chain's CDR3 is CASSPARGYSGNTIYF. The DNA of the CDR3 is TGCGCCAGCAGCCCTGCCCGGGGATACTCTGGAAACACCATATATTTT.

This clonotype has at least ten counts. The chain couples TRBV21-1 to TRBJ2-7. TRBV21-1 is a pseudogene locus. The CDR3 extends over 14 amino acids. The CDR3 DNA is TGTGCCAGCAGCAGATACGGTGGATTCTACGAGCAGTACTTC. Its translation: CASSRYGGFYEQYF.

The rearrangement uses TRBV7-2 and TRBJ2-7; 11 bases line up with TRBD2. The ends lost 1 base at V and 3 bases at J; junction bases unmatched: 2. Germline CDR1 is SGHTA and CDR2 is FQGNSA. The CDR3 sequence is 15 residues long. The CDR3 reads CASSLGGLADYEQYF. Written as DNA, the CDR3 is TGTGCCAGCAGCTTAGGGGGACTAGCGGACTACGAGCAGTACTTC.

This clonotype occurred many times. V usage is TRBV27 and J usage is TRBJ2-7; TRBD2 aligns across 7 bases. Per germline, CDR1 MNHEY and CDR2 SMNVEV (reference sequence). Trimming cost V 6 bases and J 3 bases; bases outside gene matches: 8. The length of the CDR3 is 14 residues. The DNA of the CDR3 is TGTGCCAGCAGGGGGGAGGGTTATGGCTACGAGCAGTACTTC. Protein product: CASRGEGYGYEQYF.